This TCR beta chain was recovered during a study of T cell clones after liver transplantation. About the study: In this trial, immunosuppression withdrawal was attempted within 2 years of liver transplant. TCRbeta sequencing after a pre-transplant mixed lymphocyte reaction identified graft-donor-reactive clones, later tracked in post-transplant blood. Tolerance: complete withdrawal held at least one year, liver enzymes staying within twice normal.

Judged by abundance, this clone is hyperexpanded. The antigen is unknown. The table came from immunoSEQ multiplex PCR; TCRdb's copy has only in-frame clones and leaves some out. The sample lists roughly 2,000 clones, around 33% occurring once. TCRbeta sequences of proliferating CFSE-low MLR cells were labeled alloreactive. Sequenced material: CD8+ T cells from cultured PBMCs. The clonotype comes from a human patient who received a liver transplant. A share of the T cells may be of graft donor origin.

The chain's CDR3 is CASSQITQGAGGYTF. CDR3 coding DNA: TGCGCCAGCAGCCAAATCACACAGGGTGCCGGAGGCTACACCTTC. The V call is TRBV4-3, the J call TRBJ1-2, with D possibly TRBD1 on 6 matching bases. The CDR3 covers 15 residues. The V gene's germline CDR1 is LGHNA and CDR2 YSLEER. V was shortened by 2 bases and J by 8 bases, with 18 bases between the two germline ends.